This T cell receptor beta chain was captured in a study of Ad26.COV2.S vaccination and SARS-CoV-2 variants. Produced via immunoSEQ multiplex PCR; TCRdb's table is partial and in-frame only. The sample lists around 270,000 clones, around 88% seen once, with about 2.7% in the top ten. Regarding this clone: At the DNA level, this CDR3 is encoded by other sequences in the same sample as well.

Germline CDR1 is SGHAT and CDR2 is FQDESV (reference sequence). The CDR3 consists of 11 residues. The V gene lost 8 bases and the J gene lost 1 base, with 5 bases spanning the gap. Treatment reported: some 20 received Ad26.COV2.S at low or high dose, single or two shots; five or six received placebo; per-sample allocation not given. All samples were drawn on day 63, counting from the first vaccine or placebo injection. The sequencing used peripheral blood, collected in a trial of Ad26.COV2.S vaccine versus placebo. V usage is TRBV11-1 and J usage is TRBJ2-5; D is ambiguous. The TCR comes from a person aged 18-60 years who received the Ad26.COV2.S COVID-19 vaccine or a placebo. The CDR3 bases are TGTGCCAGCTCTAGCCAAGAGACCCAGTACTTC. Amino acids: CASSSQETQYF. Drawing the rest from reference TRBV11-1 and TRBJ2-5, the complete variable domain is EAEVAQSPRYKITEKSQAVAFWCDPISGHATLYWYRQILGQGPELLVQFQDESVVDDSQLPKDRFSAERLKGVDSTLKIQPAELGDSAMYLCASSSQETQYFGPGTRLLVL.